This is a list of T cell receptor beta chains from one sample in a study of blood T cell repertoires in COVID-19. Clones were read by immunoSEQ multiplex PCR, and TCRdb kept only the in-frame ones, dropping some. The sample shows approximately 310,000 clones, 85% of them seen only once. Sequencing was carried out using PBMCs or T cells enriched from blood (not recorded which). The receptors shown here come from a woman aged 25 to 39 who had been exposed to COVID-19. Each CDR3 is given without its conserved first and last residue. The D gene is left open where the match is weak.

TRBV20-1,.,TRBJ1-2,SLGDIYGYT
TRBV7-9,.,TRBJ2-5,ASTSQGFRETQY
TRBV7-8,TRBD1,TRBJ1-6,ASSFLGQGEYSPLH
TRBV27,.,TRBJ1-4,ASIGRGKLF
TRBV19,.,TRBJ2-1,ASSIGKGTRGEQF
TRBV3-1/TRBV3-2,.,TRBJ2-2,ASSPRVSGELF
TRBV7-9,TRBD2,TRBJ2-3,ASSLTSGSTDTQY
TRBV6-2/TRBV6-3,.,TRBJ1-2,ASSGRDYGYT
TRBV10-1,.,TRBJ2-7,ASSPQGTEQY
TRBV19,.,TRBJ1-4,ASRTRIATNEKLF
TRBV6-5,TRBD1,TRBJ2-7,ASTQGQGLSYEQY
TRBV7-3,TRBD2,TRBJ2-3,ASSPTLADTQY
TRBV27,TRBD1,TRBJ2-1,ASSRDRASNEQF
TRBV9,TRBD1,TRBJ1-2,ASSPSGGAGYGYT
TRBV5-6,TRBD2,TRBJ2-3,ASSSGLAGSTSTDTQY
TRBV12-5,TRBD2,TRBJ2-2,ASGSSGGTGELF
TRBV6-5,TRBD1,TRBJ1-4,ASRAGGRFEKLF
TRBV5-4,TRBD2,TRBJ2-1,ASSFDGGGGMWNEQF
TRBV28,TRBD1,TRBJ2-3,ASTSTRTGVSDTQY
TRBV30,.,TRBJ2-7,AWSRGEQY
TRBV2,.,TRBJ1-3,ASSANRISGNTIY
TRBV3-1/TRBV3-2,.,TRBJ2-7,ASSQGSLAFDEQY
TRBV5-1,TRBD2,TRBJ2-7,ASSLTASGRSGNEQY
TRBV27,TRBD2,TRBJ2-1,ASSRLAGVGFSYNEQF
TRBV30,TRBD2,TRBJ2-1,AGSREGWNEQF
TRBV27,.,TRBJ2-4,ASSRNRGGDKNIQY
TRBV18,.,TRBJ1-6,ASSPGGDSPLH
TRBV11-2,TRBD2,TRBJ2-1,ASSSIRSGSLSGQF
TRBV3-1/TRBV3-2,TRBD1,TRBJ2-7,ASSHGTTGGYEQY
TRBV9,.,TRBJ2-3,ASSVGRGRGLITDTQY
TRBV6-5,TRBD2,TRBJ2-7,ASSRTREGEQY
TRBV10-2,TRBD1,TRBJ1-2,ASGDSIYGYT
TRBV2,.,TRBJ1-5,ASTGGGRNQPQH
TRBV25-1,TRBD1,TRBJ1-4,ASSEDRGWTNEKLF
TRBV10-3,TRBD1,TRBJ1-1,AISVGQQNTEAF
TRBV6-8,.,TRBJ1-1,ASSYHWRRGNTEAF
TRBV9,.,TRBJ2-2,ASSVDSSGNGELF
TRBV5-1,.,TRBJ1-1,ASSPGLMNTEAF
TRBV10-2,TRBD2,TRBJ2-3,ASSESLGGGALDTQY
TRBV5-1,TRBD2,TRBJ2-1,ASSLLSGGPNEQF
TRBV19,TRBD2,TRBJ2-5,ASSGTSGVLRATQY
TRBV28,.,TRBJ2-1,ASNADGSYYNEQF
TRBV19,TRBD2,TRBJ2-3,ASRTSGTDTQY
TRBV19,.,TRBJ2-5,ASSHNMQETQY
TRBV5-1,.,TRBJ2-2,ASTVGGRGTGELF
TRBV4-3,.,TRBJ2-1,ASSQVVGGVYNEQF
TRBV19,.,TRBJ2-3,ASSTATGTRTDTQY
TRBV4-1,TRBD1,TRBJ1-2,ASSQSGTGASNYGYT